Below, one T cell receptor (beta chain) is given with its context. This sample is drawn from a study of blood T cell repertoires in COVID-19. About the study: Both acute and convalescent COVID-19 samples were obtained from the United States, Italy and Spain. T cells, B-cell-depleted T cells, or PBMCs supplied cDNA or gDNA.

Method: immunoSEQ multiplex PCR; TCRdb's copy keeps in-frame clones and lacks some. The sample lists about 120,000 clones; more than 75% were seen once. Trimming removed 2 bases from V and 4 bases from J, with 7 bases in between. The CDR3 is 12 residues long. In germline, CDR1 is SGHDT, CDR2 YYEEEE. J is TRBJ2-7 and V is TRBV5-6; D is unclear. The sequenced sample was peripheral blood. This receptor was obtained from a man in his sixties with acute or convalescent COVID-19. CDR3 nucleotides: TGTGCCAGCAGCTTCAACAATTACGAGCAGTACTTC. Encoded protein: CASSFNNYEQYF.